This paragraph reports one T cell receptor beta chain. This entry belongs to a study of blood T cell repertoires in COVID-19. Overall study: Sites in the United States, Italy and Spain provided acute and convalescent COVID-19 samples. In each case, the material was cDNA or gDNA derived from T cells, B-cell-depleted T cells, or PBMCs.

Repertoires were generated with immunoSEQ multiplex PCR, while TCRdb's copy carries only in-frame clones and drops some. Among approximately 88,000 clones listed, 75% to 85% were seen once. Trimming removed 4 bases from V and 4 bases from J, with 11 bases in between. The CDR3 sequence is 14 residues long. From germline, CDR1 is MRHNA and CDR2 SNTAGT. Material for sequencing was peripheral blood. This chain connects TRBV6-4 to TRBJ2-1; D is possibly TRBD1 (6 bases). The clonotype comes from a woman aged 80 or over with acute or convalescent COVID-19. The CDR3 protein is CASSAGVHYNEQFF. Written as DNA, the CDR3 is TGTGCCAGCAGTGCAGGGGTCCATTACAATGAGCAGTTCTTC.